Here is one T cell receptor (beta chain) with its context. The antigen is undetermined. Trimming cost V 4 bases and J 6 bases, with 10 bases left between them. Germline V gene data show CDR1 as SGHNT and CDR2 as YYREEE (reference sequence). This CDR3 comprises 13 residues. Findings of the study overall: Tumor Treg TCRs overlapped most with tumor naive CD4+ cells.

Constant-region reverse primers amplified full-length variable regions, followed by semi-nested Nested Universal Primer A PCR. TCRdb ran MiXCR on the 5' RACE reads and lists one entry per CDR3 protein. The sample consists of roughly 56,000 distinct CDR3 sequences, about 31% of them appearing once. The receptor was isolated from a female donor with breast cancer. The chain recombines TRBV5-4 with TRBJ2-2; D call uncertain. The specimen was tumor-infiltrating naive CD4+ T cells sorted from the breast tumor. Subset described: naive CD4+ T cells, CD4+CD45RA+CD25-. For the CDR3, the DNA is TGTGCCAGCAGCGAAGACATTTCCGGGGAGCTGTTTTTT. This sequence encodes CASSEDISGELFF.